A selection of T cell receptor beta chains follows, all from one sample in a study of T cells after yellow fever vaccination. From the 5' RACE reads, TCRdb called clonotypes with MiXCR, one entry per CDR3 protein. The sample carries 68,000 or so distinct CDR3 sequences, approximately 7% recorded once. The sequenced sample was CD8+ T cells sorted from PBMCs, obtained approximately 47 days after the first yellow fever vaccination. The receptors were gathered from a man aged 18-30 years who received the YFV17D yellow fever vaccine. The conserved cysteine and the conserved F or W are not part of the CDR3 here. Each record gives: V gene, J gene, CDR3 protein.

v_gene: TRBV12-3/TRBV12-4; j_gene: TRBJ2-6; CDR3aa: ASSPVNGANVLT
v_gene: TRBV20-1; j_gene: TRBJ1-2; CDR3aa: SEALYYGYT
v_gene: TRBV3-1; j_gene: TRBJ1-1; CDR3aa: ASSQEGSGNTEAF
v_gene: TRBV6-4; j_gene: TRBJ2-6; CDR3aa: ASSDGDRGVRSGANVLT
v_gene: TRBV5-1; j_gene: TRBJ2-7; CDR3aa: ASSLVGPTYEQY
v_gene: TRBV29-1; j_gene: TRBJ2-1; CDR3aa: SVELGLAGGLSYNEQF
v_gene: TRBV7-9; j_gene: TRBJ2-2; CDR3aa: ASTPPPEGPTGELF
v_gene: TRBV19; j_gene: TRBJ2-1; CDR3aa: ASSRFGEQF
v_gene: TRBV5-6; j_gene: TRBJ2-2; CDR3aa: ASSWTGVVNTGELF
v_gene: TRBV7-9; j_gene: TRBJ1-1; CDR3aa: ASSLYREEAF
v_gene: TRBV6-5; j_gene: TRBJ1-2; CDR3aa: ASSYSGGARGYT
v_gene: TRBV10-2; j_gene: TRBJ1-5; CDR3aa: ASFAGLLGGPQH
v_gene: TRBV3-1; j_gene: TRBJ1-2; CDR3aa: ASSQDAGSYGYT
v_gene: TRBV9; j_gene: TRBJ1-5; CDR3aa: ASSVGSEGRNQPQH
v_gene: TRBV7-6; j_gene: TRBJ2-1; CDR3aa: ASSSAVDMSSYNEQF
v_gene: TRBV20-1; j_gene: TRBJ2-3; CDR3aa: SARSEATSGGPTSTDTQY
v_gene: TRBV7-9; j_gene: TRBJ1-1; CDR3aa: ASSLDGVSKAF
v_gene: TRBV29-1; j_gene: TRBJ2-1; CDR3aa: SVRVAGGNEQF
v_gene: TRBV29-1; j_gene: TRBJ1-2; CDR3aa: SDEGGSGGYT
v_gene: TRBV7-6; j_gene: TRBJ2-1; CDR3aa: ASSTGLPEQF
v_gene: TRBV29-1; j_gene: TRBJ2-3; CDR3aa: SVDGAAPSTDTQY
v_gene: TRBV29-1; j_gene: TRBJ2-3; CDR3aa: SVDTDTQY
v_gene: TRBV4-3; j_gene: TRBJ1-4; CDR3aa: ASSQDRTAIEKLF
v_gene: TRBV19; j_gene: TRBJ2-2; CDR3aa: ASAGANTGELF
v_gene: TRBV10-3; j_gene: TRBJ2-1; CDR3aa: AISPGGQHNEQF
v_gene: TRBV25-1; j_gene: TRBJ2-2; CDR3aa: ASTSGGNTGELF
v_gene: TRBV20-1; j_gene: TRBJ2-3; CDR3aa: SATDRGSRSLTDTQY
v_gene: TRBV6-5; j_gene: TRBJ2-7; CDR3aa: ASSAGHNLYEQY
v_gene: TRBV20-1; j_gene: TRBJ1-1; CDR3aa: SARDPDRNTEAF
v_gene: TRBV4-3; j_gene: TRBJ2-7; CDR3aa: ASSHSGQGPYEQY
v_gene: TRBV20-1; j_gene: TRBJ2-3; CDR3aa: SARDTSTTDTQY
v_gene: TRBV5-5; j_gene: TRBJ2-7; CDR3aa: ASSWTGTSYEQY
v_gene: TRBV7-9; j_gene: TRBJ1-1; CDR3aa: ASSPLAGAWTEAF
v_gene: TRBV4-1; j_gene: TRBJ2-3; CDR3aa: ASSRTKWGNTQY
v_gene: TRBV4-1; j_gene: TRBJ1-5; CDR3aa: ASSQRLISGQPQH
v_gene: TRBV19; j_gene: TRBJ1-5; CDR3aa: ASSIGEYSNQPQH
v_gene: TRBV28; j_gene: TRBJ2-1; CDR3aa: ASSLPYNEQF
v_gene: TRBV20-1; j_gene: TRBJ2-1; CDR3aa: SATSLDREPLSLGNEQF
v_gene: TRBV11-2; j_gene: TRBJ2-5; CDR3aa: ASSLTSGGAIETQY
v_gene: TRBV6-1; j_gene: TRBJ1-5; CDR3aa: ASTGTVNSNQPQH
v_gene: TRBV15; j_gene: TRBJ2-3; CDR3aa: ATSRGGRITDTQY
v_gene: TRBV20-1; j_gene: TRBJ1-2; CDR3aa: SARNFWEFGQGSYGYT
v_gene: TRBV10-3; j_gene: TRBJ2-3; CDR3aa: AIGQGLRSTDTQY
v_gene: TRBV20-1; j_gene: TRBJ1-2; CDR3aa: SARQGANYGYT
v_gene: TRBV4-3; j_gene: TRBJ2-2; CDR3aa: ASSVKGGGLNTGELF
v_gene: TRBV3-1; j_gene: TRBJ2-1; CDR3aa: ASSQEIGVASNEQF
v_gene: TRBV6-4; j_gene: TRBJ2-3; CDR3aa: ASSDLPSAGRDTQY
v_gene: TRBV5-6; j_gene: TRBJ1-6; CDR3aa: ASSRYGTGESPLH
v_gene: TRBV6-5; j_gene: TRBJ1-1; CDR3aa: ASSYSGRGTEAF
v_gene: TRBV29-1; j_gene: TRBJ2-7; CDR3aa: SVEARGSMGSYEQY
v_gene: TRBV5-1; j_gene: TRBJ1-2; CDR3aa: ASSPGPLANYGYT
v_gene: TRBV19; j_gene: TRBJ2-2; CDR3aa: ASLGNTGELF
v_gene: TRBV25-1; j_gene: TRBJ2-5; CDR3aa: ASSEYSGRLGTQY
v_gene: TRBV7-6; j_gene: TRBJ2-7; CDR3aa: ASSLGTSGEYEQY
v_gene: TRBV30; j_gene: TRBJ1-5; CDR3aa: AWSPPAGQNNQPQH
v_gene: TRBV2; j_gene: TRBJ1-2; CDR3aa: ASPDGVLDYGYT
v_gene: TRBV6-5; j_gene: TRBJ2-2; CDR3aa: ASSYKTGTGELF
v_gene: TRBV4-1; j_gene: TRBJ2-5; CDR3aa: ASSQGAGLTQETQY
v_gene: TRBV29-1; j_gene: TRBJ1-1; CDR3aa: SVETGSGRPEAF
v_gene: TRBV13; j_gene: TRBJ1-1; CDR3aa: ASTNGDAAF